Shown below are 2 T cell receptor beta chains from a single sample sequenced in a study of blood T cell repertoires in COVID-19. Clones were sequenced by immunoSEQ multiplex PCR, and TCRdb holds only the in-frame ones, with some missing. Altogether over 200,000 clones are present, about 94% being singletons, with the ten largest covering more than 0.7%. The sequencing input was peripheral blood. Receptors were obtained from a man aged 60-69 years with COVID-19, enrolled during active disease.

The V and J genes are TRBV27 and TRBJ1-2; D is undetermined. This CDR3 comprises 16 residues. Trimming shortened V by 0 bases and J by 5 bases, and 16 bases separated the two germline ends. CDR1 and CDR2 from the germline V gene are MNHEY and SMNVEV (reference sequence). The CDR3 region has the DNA TGTGCCAGCAGTTTATCGGTTATGGCCCGGCGGTATGGCTACACCTTC. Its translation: CASSLSVMARRYGYTF.

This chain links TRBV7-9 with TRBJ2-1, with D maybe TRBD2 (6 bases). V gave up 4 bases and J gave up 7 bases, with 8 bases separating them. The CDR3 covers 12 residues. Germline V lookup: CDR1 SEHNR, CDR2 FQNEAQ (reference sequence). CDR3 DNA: TGTGCCAGCAGCTCGACTAGAAATGAGCAGTTCTTC. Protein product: CASSSTRNEQFF. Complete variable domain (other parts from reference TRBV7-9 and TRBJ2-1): DTGVSQNPRHKITKRGQNVTFRCDPISEHNRLYWYRQTLGQGPEFLTYFQNEAQLEKSRLLSDRFSAERPKGSFSTLEIQRTEQGDSAMYLCASSSTRNEQFFGPGTRLTVL.